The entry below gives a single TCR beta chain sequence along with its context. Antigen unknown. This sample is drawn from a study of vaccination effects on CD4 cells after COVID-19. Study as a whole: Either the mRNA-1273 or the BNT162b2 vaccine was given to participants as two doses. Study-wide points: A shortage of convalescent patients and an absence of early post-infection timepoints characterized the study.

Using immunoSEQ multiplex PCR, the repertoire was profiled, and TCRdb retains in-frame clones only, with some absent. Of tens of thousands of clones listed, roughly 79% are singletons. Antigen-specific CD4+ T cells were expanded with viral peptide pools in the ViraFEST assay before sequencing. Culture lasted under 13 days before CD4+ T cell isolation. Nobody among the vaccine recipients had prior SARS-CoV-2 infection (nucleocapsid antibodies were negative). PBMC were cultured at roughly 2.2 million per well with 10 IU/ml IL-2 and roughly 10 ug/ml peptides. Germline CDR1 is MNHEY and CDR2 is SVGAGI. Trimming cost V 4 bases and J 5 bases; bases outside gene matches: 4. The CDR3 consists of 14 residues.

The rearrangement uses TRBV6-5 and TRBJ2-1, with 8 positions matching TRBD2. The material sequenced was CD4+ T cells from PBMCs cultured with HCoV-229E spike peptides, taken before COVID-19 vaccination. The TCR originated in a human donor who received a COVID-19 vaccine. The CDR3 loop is CASSLLGLDNEQFF. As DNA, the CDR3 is TGTGCCAGCAGTTTATTGGGACTAGACAATGAGCAGTTCTTC.